Each of the 18 T cell receptor beta chains below was sequenced from the same sample in a study of T cell responses to AZD1222 COVID-19 vaccine. This table comes from immunoSEQ multiplex PCR, and its TCRdb copy is limited to in-frame clones, with some not included. This table has over 150,000 clones, 87% appearing once. The sample in question was peripheral blood, obtained 28 days after the second AZD1222 dose. The origin of the receptors is an adult who received the AZD1222 COVID-19 vaccine.

This sequence joins TRBV11-2 and TRBJ1-2; D is unclear. The germline gives CDR1 SGHAT, CDR2 FQNNGV. V lost 5 bases and J 3 bases, leaving 16 bases between the germline ends. This CDR3 contains 15 residues. CDR3 bases: TGTGCCAGCAGCGGGCCTCAGTTTCGGCACTATGGCTACACCTTC. Residues: CASSGPQFRHYGYTF.

V and J are TRBV30 and TRBJ1-1, with D tentatively TRBD1 (6 bases). This CDR3 contains 13 residues. V was trimmed by 0 bases and J by 4 bases, leaving 9 bases between them. From germline, CDR1 is GTSNPN and CDR2 SVGIG (reference sequence). The CDR3 nucleotides are TGTGCCTGGAGTGTAATGGGGGCCACTGAAGCTTTCTTT. Translation gives CAWSVMGATEAFF.

The chain uses TRBV2 and TRBJ1-1; D call uncertain. Germline CDR1 and CDR2: SNHLY and FYNNEI. The CDR3 runs to 12 residues. V lost 4 bases, J lost 9 bases, and 12 bases lay in between. The CDR3 nucleotides are TGTGCCAGCAGTGGACCCGGGAATCAAGCTTTCTTT. Translated: CASSGPGNQAFF.

This clone was observed a handful of times. The V gene is TRBV5-1, the J gene TRBJ2-7; 10 bases are shared with TRBD1. Per the germline V gene, CDR1 is SGHRS and CDR2 is YFSETQ. The CDR3 has 15 residues. J gave up 6 bases and V 2 bases, and 8 bases lay outside the gene matches. In DNA form, the CDR3 reads TGCGCCAGCAGCTTACAGACAGGGGGCGGCGGCGAGCAGTACTTC. This gives the protein CASSLQTGGGGEQYF.

The CDR3 here is CASSAGFTGEIPSFLKLFF. The CDR3 DNA follows: TGTGCCAGCAGCGCAGGATTTACAGGGGAAATTCCCTCCTTTTTAAAACTGTTTTTT. The genes are TRBV7-6 and TRBJ1-4, with TRBD1 matching over 7 bases. V shed 5 bases and J 10 bases; nucleotides not matched to a gene: 25. Germline values: CDR1 SGHVS, CDR2 FNYEAQ. The CDR3 is 19 amino acids.

The rearrangement joins TRBV4-3 to TRBJ2-7, with TRBD1 matching over 7 bases. From germline, CDR1 is LGHNA and CDR2 YSLEER. V was clipped by 3 bases and J by 2 bases; unmatched bases: 7. CDR3 length: 15 residues. DNA of the CDR3: TGCGCCAGCAGCCACCAATTCGACAGGGCCTACGAGCAGTACTTC. The encoded protein is CASSHQFDRAYEQYF.

The chain recombines TRBV11-2 with TRBJ1-1; D is undetermined. Germline CDR1 and CDR2: SGHAT and FQNNGV. Trimming removed 4 bases at V and 2 bases at J, with 17 bases between. The CDR3 length is 16 residues. For the CDR3, the DNA is TGTGCCAGCAGCTCAGGAGAGTCTGGGGTTAACACTGAAGCTTTCTTT. As protein: CASSSGESGVNTEAFF.

The J gene is TRBJ2-7, the V gene TRBV19; D gene uncertain. CDR1 is LNHDA, CDR2 SQIVND, per germline (reference sequence). The CDR3 runs to 13 residues. The V and J ends lost 6 bases and 0 bases respectively, with 9 bases between them. In nucleotides, the CDR3 is TGTGCCAGTAGGTTCACAAACTCCTACGAGCAGTACTTC. Encoded protein: CASRFTNSYEQYF.

The genes are TRBV3-1 (or the pseudogene TRBV3-2) and TRBJ2-5; 9 bases are shared with TRBD1. The CDR3 is made up of 15 amino acids. The germline gives CDR1 LGHDT, CDR2 YNNKEL (reference sequence). The V and J ends lost 0 bases and 5 bases, in that order; junction bases with no gene match: 4. The DNA for the CDR3 is TGTGCCAGCAGCCAAGATGCGACAGGGGGGGAGACCCAGTACTTC. Translation gives CASSQDATGGETQYF.

The V call is TRBV6-5, the J call TRBJ2-7; 9 bases line up with TRBD1. Trimming at V came to 9 bases and at J to 4 bases, leaving 7 bases not matched to a gene. In germline, CDR1 is MNHEY, CDR2 SVGAGI. The CDR3 has 13 amino acids. The CDR3 nucleotides are TGTGCCAGTCTACAGGGGGCTTGGTACGAGCAGTACTTC. Protein: CASLQGAWYEQYF.

This chain's CDR3 is CASSSPWGTQETQYF. The CDR3 DNA reads as TGTGCCAGCAGCTCCCCCTGGGGGACGCAAGAGACCCAGTACTTC. The V gene is TRBV7-9, the J gene TRBJ2-5; D possibly matches TRBD1 or TRBD2 (5 bases each). The V end lost 4 bases, the J end lost 2 bases, and 14 bases lay between the germline ends. The CDR3 runs 15 residues. Per the germline V gene, CDR1 is SEHNR and CDR2 is FQNEAQ (reference sequence).

The V and J genes are TRBV18 and TRBJ1-1; the match to TRBD1 covers 9 bases. CDR3 length equals 11 residues. The germline CDR1 and CDR2 sequences are KGHSH and LQKENI. V lost 6 bases and J lost 13; bases outside the gene matches: 6. CDR3 sequence (DNA): TGTGCCAGCTCCCAGGACAGGGGTGTTTTCTTT. This gives the protein CASSQDRGVFF. Filled out from reference TRBV18 and TRBJ1-1, the complete variable domain reads NAGVMQNPRHLVRRRGQEARLRCSPMKGHSHVYWYRQLPEEGLKFMVYLQKENIIDESGMPKERFSAEFPKEGPSILRIQQVVRGDSAAYFCASSQDRGVFFGQGTRLTVV.

The chain carries TRBV6-5 and TRBJ2-7, with D perhaps matching TRBD1 or TRBD2 (5 bases each). The germline CDR1 and CDR2 sequences are MNHEY and SVGAGI. V was trimmed by 0 bases and J by 3 bases, leaving 12 bases between them. The CDR3 is 15 amino acids. The CDR3 region has the DNA TGTGCCAGCAGTTACTCGAGTGGGACCTACTACGAGCAGTACTTC. Translation: CASSYSSGTYYEQYF.

A few counts support this clone. This chain joins TRBV7-2 and TRBJ2-4, with TRBD2 identical over 12 bases. This CDR3 region has 15 residues. The germline gives CDR1 SGHTA, CDR2 FQGNSA. Losses at the gene ends were 5 bases for V and 8 bases for J; bases not matched to a gene: 7. The CDR3 region has the DNA TGTGCCAGCAGCGCAGCTAGCGGGGGGGCATACATTCAGTACTTC. Its protein product is CASSAASGGAYIQYF. Drawing the rest from reference TRBV7-2 and TRBJ2-4, the complete variable domain is GAGVSQSPSNKVTEKGKDVELRCDPISGHTALYWYRQSLGQGLEFLIYFQGNSAPDKSGLPSDRFSAERTGGSVSTLTIQRTQQEDSAVYLCASSAASGGAYIQYFGAGTRLSVL.

The J gene is TRBJ2-7, the V gene TRBV19; D may correspond to TRBD1 or TRBD2 (5 bases each). V gave up 4 bases and J gave up 6 bases, with 13 bases separating them. Germline lookup yields CDR1 LNHDA and CDR2 SQIVND (reference sequence). The CDR3 runs to 13 residues. The chain's CDR3 is CASSKGTLGEQYF. The DNA of the CDR3 is TGTGCCAGTAGTAAAGGGACCTTAGGCGAGCAGTACTTC.

This sequence joins TRBV27 and TRBJ2-3; D is possibly TRBD1 (6 bases). Per the germline V gene, CDR1 is MNHEY and CDR2 is SMNVEV (reference sequence). The CDR3 contains 15 residues. V dropped 0 bases and J dropped 5 bases, with 12 bases sitting between them. CDR3 DNA sequence: TGTGCCAGCAGTTTATCGTTGGGGGCCGGAGATACGCAGTATTTT. It yields the protein CASSLSLGAGDTQYF.

The chain has TRBV9 and TRBJ2-1; D unresolved. Trimming took 7 bases from V and 5 from J, leaving 7 bases between them. The germline gives CDR1 SGDLS, CDR2 YYNGEE. The CDR3 runs to 11 residues. CDR3 sequence: CASRRDNEQFF. In nucleotides, the CDR3 is TGTGCCAGCCGAAGGGACAATGAGCAGTTCTTC. Using reference TRBV9 and TRBJ2-1 for the parts outside the CDR3, the full variable domain is DSGVTQTPKHLITATGQRVTLRCSPRSGDLSVYWYQQSLDQGLQFLIQYYNGEERAKGNILERFSAQQFPDLHSELNLSSLELGDSALYFCASRRDNEQFFGPGTRLTVL.

V gene TRBV7-2 combines with J gene TRBJ2-3, with TRBD1 matching over 9 bases. J lost 5 bases, V lost 6 bases, and 12 bases had no gene match. The CDR3 totals 16 residues. Germline-derived CDR1 and CDR2 are SGHTA and FQGNSA. The CDR3 sequence is CASRRYGTGWQDTQYF. For the CDR3, the DNA is TGTGCCAGCAGGAGGTATGGGACAGGGTGGCAAGATACGCAGTATTTT.